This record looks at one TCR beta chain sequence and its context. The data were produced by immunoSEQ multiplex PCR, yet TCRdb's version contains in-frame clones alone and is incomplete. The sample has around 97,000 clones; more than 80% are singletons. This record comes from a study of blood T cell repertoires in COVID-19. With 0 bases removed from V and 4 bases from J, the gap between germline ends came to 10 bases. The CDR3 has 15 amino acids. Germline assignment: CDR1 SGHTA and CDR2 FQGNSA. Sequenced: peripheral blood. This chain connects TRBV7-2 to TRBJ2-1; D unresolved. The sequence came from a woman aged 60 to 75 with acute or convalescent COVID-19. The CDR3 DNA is TGTGCCAGCAGCTTAGCGCGAACCTCATACAATGAGCAGTTCTTC. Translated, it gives CASSLARTSYNEQFF.